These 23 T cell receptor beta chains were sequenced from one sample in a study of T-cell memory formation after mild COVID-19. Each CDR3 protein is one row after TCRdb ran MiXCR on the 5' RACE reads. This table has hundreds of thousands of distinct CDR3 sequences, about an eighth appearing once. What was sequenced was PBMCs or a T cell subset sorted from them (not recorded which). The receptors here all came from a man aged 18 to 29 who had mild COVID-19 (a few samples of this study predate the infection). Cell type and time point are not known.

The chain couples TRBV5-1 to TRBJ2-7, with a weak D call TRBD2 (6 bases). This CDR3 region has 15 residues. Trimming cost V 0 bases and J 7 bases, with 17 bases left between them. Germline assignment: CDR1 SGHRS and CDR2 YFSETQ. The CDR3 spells CASSLDTSRRKEQYF. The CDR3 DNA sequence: TGCGCCAGCAGCTTGGATACTAGCCGGCGAAAAGAGCAGTACTTC.

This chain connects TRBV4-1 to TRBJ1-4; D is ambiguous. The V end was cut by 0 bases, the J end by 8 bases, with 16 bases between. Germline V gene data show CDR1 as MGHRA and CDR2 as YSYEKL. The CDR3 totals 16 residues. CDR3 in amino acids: CASSQEIVQVEEKLFF. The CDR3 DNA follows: TGCGCCAGCAGCCAAGAGATAGTCCAGGTTGAGGAAAAACTGTTTTTT.

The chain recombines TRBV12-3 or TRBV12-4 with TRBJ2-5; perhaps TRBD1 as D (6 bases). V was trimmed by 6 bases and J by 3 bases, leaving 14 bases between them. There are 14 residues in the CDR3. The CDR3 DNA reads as TGTGCCAGCAGACCCCGAGGACAGAAAGAGACCCAGTACTTC. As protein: CASRPRGQKETQYF.

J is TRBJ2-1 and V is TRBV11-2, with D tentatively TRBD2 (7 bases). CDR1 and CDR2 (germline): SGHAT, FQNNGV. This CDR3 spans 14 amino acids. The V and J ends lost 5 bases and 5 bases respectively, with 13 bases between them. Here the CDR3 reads CASSKPGGDNEQFF. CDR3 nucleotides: TGTGCCAGCAGCAAACCGGGGGGCGACAATGAGCAGTTCTTC. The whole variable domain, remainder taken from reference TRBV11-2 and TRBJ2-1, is EAGVAQSPRYKIIEKRQSVAFWCNPISGHATLYWYQQILGQGPKLLIQFQNNGVVDDSQLPKDRFSAERLKGVDSTLKIQPAKLEDSAVYLCASSKPGGDNEQFFGPGTRLTVL.

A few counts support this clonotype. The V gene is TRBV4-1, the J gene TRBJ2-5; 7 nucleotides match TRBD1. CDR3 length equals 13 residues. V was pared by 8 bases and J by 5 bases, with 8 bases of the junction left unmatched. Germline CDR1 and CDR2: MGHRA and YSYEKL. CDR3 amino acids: CASRDSSSETQYF. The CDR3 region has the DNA TGCGCCAGCCGGGACAGCTCCTCGGAGACCCAGTACTTC.

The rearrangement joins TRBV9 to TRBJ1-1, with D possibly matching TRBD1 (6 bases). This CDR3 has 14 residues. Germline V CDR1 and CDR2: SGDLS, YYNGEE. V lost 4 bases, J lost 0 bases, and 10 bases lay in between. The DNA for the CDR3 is TGTGCCAGCAGCATGGGACAAATGAACACTGAAGCTTTCTTT. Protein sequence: CASSMGQMNTEAFF.

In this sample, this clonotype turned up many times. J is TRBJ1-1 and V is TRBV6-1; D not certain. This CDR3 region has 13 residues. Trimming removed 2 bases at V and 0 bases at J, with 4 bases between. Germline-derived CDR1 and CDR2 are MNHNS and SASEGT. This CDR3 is CASSEIMNTEAFF. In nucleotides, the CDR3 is TGTGCCAGCAGTGAAATAATGAACACTGAAGCTTTCTTT.

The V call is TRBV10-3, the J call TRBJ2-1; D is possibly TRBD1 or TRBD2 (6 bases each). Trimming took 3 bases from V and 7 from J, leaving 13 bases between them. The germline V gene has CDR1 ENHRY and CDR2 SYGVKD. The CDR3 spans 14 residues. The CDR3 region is CAISEFGGGNEQFF. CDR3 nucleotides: TGTGCCATCAGTGAATTCGGGGGCGGGAATGAGCAGTTCTTC.

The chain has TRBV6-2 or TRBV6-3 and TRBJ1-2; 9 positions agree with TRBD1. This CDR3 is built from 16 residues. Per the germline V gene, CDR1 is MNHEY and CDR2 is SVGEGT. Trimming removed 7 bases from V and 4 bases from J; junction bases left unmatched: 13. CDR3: CASKDRGMTNTYGYTF. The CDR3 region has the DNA TGTGCCAGCAAAGACAGGGGGATGACAAACACCTATGGCTACACCTTC.

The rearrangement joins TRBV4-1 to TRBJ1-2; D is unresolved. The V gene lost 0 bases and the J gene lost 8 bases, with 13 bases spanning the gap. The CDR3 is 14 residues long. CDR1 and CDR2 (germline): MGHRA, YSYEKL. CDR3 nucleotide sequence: TGCGCCAGCAGCCAAGACGAGAGCCTGGGAGGCTACACCTTC. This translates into CASSQDESLGGYTF.

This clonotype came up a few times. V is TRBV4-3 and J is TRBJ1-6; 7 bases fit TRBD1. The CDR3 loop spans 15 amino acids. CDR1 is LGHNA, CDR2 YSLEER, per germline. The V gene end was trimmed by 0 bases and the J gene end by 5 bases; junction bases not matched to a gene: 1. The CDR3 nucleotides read TGCGCCAGCAGCCAAGATGACAGGGATAATTCACCCCTCCACTTT. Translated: CASSQDDRDNSPLHF.

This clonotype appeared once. CDR3 in amino acids: CASSMEGNSPLHF. Written as DNA, the CDR3 is TGTGCCAGCAGCATGGAGGGGAATTCACCCCTCCACTTT. V usage is TRBV7-3 and J usage is TRBJ1-6, with D possibly matching TRBD1 (5 bases). Germline values: CDR1 SGHTA, CDR2 FQGTGA. This CDR3 spans 13 amino acids. V lost 5 bases, J lost 7 bases, and 9 bases lay in between.

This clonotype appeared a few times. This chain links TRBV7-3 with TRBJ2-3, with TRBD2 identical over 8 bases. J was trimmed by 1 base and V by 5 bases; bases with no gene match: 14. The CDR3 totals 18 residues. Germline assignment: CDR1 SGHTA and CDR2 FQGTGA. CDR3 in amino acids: CASSRIGSGGSGTDTQYF. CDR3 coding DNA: TGTGCCAGCAGCCGAATAGGGAGCGGGGGATCGGGCACAGATACGCAGTATTTT.

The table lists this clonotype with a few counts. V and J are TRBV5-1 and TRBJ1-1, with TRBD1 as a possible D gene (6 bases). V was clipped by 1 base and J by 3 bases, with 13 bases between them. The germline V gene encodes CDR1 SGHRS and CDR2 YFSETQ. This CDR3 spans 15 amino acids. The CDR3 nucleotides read TGCGCCAGCAGCTTGAGGGCAGGGGCGGACACTGAAGCTTTCTTT. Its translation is CASSLRAGADTEAFF.

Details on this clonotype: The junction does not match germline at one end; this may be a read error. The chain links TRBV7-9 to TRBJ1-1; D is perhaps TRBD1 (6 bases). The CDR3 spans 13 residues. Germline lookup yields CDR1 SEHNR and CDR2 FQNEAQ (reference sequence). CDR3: CASIGQYDTEALF. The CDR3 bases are TGTGCCAGCATCGGACAGTACGACACTGAAGCTTTATTT.

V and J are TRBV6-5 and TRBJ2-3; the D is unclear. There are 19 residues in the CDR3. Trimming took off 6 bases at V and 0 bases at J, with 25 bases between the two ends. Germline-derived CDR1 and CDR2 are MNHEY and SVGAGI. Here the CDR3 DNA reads TGTGCCAGCAGGGGAACACTCACCCAACAGCGTCCTAGCACAGATACGCAGTATTTT. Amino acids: CASRGTLTQQRPSTDTQYF.

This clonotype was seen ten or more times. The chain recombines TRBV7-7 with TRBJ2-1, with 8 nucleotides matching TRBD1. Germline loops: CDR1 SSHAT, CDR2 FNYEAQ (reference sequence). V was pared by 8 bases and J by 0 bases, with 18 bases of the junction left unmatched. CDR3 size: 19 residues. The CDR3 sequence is CASYSRQGLPKSSYNEQFF. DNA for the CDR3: TGTGCCAGCTACTCGCGACAGGGGCTTCCTAAGAGCTCCTACAATGAGCAGTTCTTC. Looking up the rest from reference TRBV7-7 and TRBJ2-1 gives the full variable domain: GAGVSQSPRYKVTKRGQDVTLRCDPISSHATLYWYQQALGQGPEFLTYFNYEAQPDKSGLPSDRFSAERPEGSISTLTIQRTEQRDSAMYRCASYSRQGLPKSSYNEQFFGPGTRLTVL.

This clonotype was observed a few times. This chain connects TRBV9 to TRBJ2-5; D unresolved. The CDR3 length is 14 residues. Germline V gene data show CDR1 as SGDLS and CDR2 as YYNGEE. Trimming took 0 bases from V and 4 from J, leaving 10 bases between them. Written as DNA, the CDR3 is TGTGCCAGCAGCGTAGGCCCTATAATAGAGACCCAGTACTTC. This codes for CASSVGPIIETQYF. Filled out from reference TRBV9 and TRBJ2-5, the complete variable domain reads DSGVTQTPKHLITATGQRVTLRCSPRSGDLSVYWYQQSLDQGLQFLIQYYNGEERAKGNILERFSAQQFPDLHSELNLSSLELGDSALYFCASSVGPIIETQYFGPGTRLLVL.

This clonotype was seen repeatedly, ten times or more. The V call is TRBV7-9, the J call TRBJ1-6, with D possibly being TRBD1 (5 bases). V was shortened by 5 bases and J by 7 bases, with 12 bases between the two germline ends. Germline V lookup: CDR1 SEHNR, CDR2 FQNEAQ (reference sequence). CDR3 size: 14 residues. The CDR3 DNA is TGTGCCAGCAGCCCAGGACAAGGGAATTCACCCCTCCACTTT. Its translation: CASSPGQGNSPLHF. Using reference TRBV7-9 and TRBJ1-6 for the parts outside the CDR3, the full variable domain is DTGVSQNPRHKITKRGQNVTFRCDPISEHNRLYWYRQTLGQGPEFLTYFQNEAQLEKSRLLSDRFSAERPKGSFSTLEIQRTEQGDSAMYLCASSPGQGNSPLHFGNGTRLTVT.

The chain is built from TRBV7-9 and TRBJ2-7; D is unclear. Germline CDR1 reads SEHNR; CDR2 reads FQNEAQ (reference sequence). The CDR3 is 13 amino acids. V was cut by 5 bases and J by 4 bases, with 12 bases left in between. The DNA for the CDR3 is TGTGCCAGCAGCCACCCATTGGGTTACGAGCAGTACTTC. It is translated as CASSHPLGYEQYF.

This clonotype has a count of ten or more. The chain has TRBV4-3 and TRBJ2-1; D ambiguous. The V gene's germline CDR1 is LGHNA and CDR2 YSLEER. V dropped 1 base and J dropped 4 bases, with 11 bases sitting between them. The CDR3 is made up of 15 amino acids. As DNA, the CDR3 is TGCGCCAGCAGCCAAGGCAGAAACGCATACAATGAGCAGTTCTTC. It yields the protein CASSQGRNAYNEQFF.

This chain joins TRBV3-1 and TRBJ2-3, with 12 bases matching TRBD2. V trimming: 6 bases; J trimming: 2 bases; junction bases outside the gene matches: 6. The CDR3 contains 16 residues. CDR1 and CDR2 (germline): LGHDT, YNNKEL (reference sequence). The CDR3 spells CASSQRTSGTTDTQYF. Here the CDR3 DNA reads TGTGCCAGCAGTCAACGGACTAGCGGGACCACAGATACGCAGTATTTT.

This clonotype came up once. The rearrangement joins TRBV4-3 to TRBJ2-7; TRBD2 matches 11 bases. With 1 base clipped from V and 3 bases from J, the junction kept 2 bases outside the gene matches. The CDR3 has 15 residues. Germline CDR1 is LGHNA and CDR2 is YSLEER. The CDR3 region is CASSQGLAGFYEQYF. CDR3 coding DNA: TGCGCCAGCAGCCAAGGACTAGCGGGGTTCTACGAGCAGTACTTC.